The 26 T cell receptor beta chains presented below share a single source sample, sequenced in a study of T-cell reconstitution after alpha-beta-depleted transplantation in children. Preparation of the TCRbeta library used unique molecular identifiers. TCRdb re-derived calls from the PCR reads in MiXCR, one entry per CDR3 protein. The table includes fewer than 700,000 distinct CDR3 sequences, roughly 13% detected once. Sequenced material: PBMCs, mostly from graft donor cells, taken 360 days after TCRalphabeta/CD19-depleted stem cell transplant. These receptors were obtained from a male patient younger than 18 who had a stem cell transplant for acute myeloid leukemia, so the T cells may come from the graft donor.

The chain is built from TRBV12-3 or TRBV12-4 and TRBJ2-6; TRBD1 is a possible D gene (6 bases). The germline V and J ends were trimmed by 8 bases and 2 bases, with 16 bases remaining between them. This CDR3 spans 16 amino acids. Written as DNA, the CDR3 is TGTGCCAGCGGGAACAGGGCCAATCCTGGGGCCAACGTCCTGACTTTC. Translation: CASGNRANPGANVLTF.

A few counts support this clonotype. V is TRBV3-1 and J is TRBJ2-7; 12 bases fit TRBD2. Germline trimming cut 4 bases from V and 3 bases from J; bases unmatched to any gene: 4. CDR3 length: 15 amino acids. Germline V lookup: CDR1 LGHDT, CDR2 YNNKEL (reference sequence). The CDR3 reads CASSPWTSGNYEQYF. CDR3 coding DNA: TGTGCCAGCAGCCCCTGGACTAGCGGGAACTACGAGCAGTACTTC.

This chain connects TRBV9 to TRBJ2-1; D perhaps matches TRBD1 (6 bases). The length of the CDR3 is 16 residues. Germline V lookup: CDR1 SGDLS, CDR2 YYNGEE. V lost 0 bases and J 2 bases, leaving 12 bases between the germline ends. DNA for the CDR3: TGTGCCAGCAGCGTAGTAACAGGGCCGGCCTACAATGAGCAGTTCTTC. Translated: CASSVVTGPAYNEQFF.

This clonotype was observed at least ten times. The chain couples TRBV20-1 to TRBJ2-1; D might be TRBD2 (5 bases). The CDR3 extends over 15 amino acids. V lost 2 bases to trimming and J lost 2 bases, with 13 bases between them. CDR1 and CDR2 from the germline V gene are DFQATT and SNEGSKA (reference sequence). The CDR3 region has the DNA TGCAGTGCTAGATCGGGGAGAGTCCCCTACAATGAGCAGTTCTTC. Translation gives CSARSGRVPYNEQFF.

V is TRBV7-6 and J is TRBJ1-1; D ambiguous. The CDR3 runs 13 residues. V was shortened by 4 bases and J by 2 bases, with 8 bases between the two germline ends. Germline V gene sequence: CDR1 SGHVS, CDR2 FNYEAQ. DNA of the CDR3: TGTGCCAGCAGCTCTGAAGTAAACACTGAAGCTTTCTTT. It yields the protein CASSSEVNTEAFF.

This clonotype was seen a handful of times. The V and J genes are TRBV12-3 or TRBV12-4 and TRBJ1-5; D is possibly TRBD1 (5 bases). V shed 3 bases and J shed 2 bases, with 17 bases lying between them. CDR3 length equals 17 residues. The CDR3 DNA follows: TGTGCCAGCAGTTTGAGCCAGGGTCCGGGGGGCAATCAGCCCCAGCATTTT. Translated: CASSLSQGPGGNQPQHF.

This chain connects TRBV29-1 to TRBJ2-2, with a possible D match to TRBD2 (6 bases). The ends were cut back, 4 bases at V and 1 base at J, with 7 bases in the middle. Germline values: CDR1 SQVTM, CDR2 ANQGSEA. The length of the CDR3 is 13 residues. The CDR3 DNA reads TGCAGCGTTGGGGGACTGAACACCGGGGAGCTGTTTTTT. This encodes CSVGGLNTGELFF.

As regards this clonotype: A much larger clonotype is one base distant, so this may be a read error. The chain uses TRBV5-1 and TRBJ2-2; D not certain. CDR1 and CDR2 (germline): SGHRS, YFSETQ. This CDR3 comprises 13 residues. V was clipped by 4 bases and J by 2 bases, with 6 bases between them. The CDR3 sequence is CASSALNTGELFF. The DNA of the CDR3 is TGCGCCAGCAGCGCCCTTAACACCGGGGAGCTGTTTTTT.

This clonotype appeared many times. The chain has TRBV6-5 and TRBJ2-6; the D gene is possibly TRBD1 (6 bases). The V gene lost 4 bases and the J gene lost 0 bases, with 16 bases spanning the gap. Germline V CDR1 and CDR2: MNHEY, SVGAGI. CDR3 length equals 18 residues. For the CDR3, the DNA is TGTGCCAGCAGTTTGACAGGAAAAAGGTACTCTGGGGCCAACGTCCTGACTTTC. Translating gives CASSLTGKRYSGANVLTF.

The gene calls are TRBV10-3 and TRBJ2-7; tentative D call: TRBD2 (6 bases). Trimming shortened V by 4 bases and J by 6 bases, and 19 bases separated the two germline ends. The CDR3 sequence is 15 residues long. The V gene's germline CDR1 is ENHRY and CDR2 SYGVKD. CDR3 coding DNA: TGTGCCATCAGTGCCCGGGACTCCACCCTGGGCGAGCAGTACTTC. This encodes CAISARDSTLGEQYF.

A few counts support this clonotype. The chain uses TRBV20-1 and TRBJ2-1; D remains ambiguous. Looked up from germline, CDR1 is DFQATT and CDR2 is SNEGSKA (reference sequence). The CDR3 covers 16 residues. V lost 2 bases, J lost 4 bases, and 18 bases lay in between. CDR3 amino acids: CSARFIPKAIYNEQFF. The CDR3 nucleotides are TGCAGTGCTAGATTTATCCCCAAAGCGATTTACAATGAGCAGTTCTTC.

This clonotype was counted a few times. The chain is built from TRBV29-1 and TRBJ2-7; D is possibly TRBD2 (6 bases). The V end lost 5 bases, the J end lost 4 bases, and 21 bases lay between the germline ends. The CDR3 has 15 residues. Germline CDR1 and CDR2: SQVTM and ANQGSEA. The CDR3 DNA reads as TGCAGCGTTTCAAGACTAGATCCCCCCTCTTACGAGCAGTACTTC. Amino acid sequence: CSVSRLDPPSYEQYF.

The gene calls are TRBV6-1 and TRBJ2-7, with TRBD2 matching 7 bases. CDR3 length: 16 amino acids. J lost 3 bases, V lost 7 bases, and 15 bases had no gene match. Per germline, CDR1 MNHNS and CDR2 SASEGT. In DNA, the CDR3 is TGTGCCAGCACCCCCAAAGGGGCTAGCGGAAACTACGAGCAGTACTTC. Translation: CASTPKGASGNYEQYF.

This clonotype was observed a handful of times. The CDR3 DNA reads as TGTGCCAGCAGCCAAGTCCAAATCAGCACAGATACGCAGTATTTT. It encodes CASSQVQISTDTQYF. The chain recombines TRBV3-1 with TRBJ2-3; D gene uncertain. Per the germline V gene, CDR1 is LGHDT and CDR2 is YNNKEL (reference sequence). Trimming shortened V by 1 base and J by 0 bases, and 8 bases separated the two germline ends. The CDR3 contains 15 residues.

This clonotype has just a few counts. This chain joins TRBV28 and TRBJ1-2, with no clear D. The CDR3 totals 13 residues. The germline V gene encodes CDR1 MDHEN and CDR2 SYDVKM. V lost 10 bases and J lost 4, with 16 bases in between. The CDR3 DNA follows: TGTGCCACCCAGGCGTTCCGGGGCTATGGCTACACCTTC. The encoded protein is CATQAFRGYGYTF.

The chain recombines TRBV14 with TRBJ2-7, with a weak D call TRBD2 (5 bases). The V gene lost 5 bases and the J gene lost 4 bases, with 9 bases spanning the gap. Germline values: CDR1 SGHDN, CDR2 FVKESK. This CDR3 comprises 12 residues. The CDR3 bases are TGTGCCAGCAGCGCGACTAAATACGAGCAGTACTTC. Protein: CASSATKYEQYF. Full variable domain (remainder filled in from reference TRBV14 and TRBJ2-7): EAGVTQFPSHSVIEKGQTVTLRCDPISGHDNLYWYRRVMGKEIKFLLHFVKESKQDESGMPNNRFLAERTGGTYSTLKVQPAELEDSGVYFCASSATKYEQYFGPGTRLTVT.

The chain employs TRBV12-3 or TRBV12-4 and TRBJ2-1; 7 bases align to TRBD2. This CDR3 is 16 amino acids long. Germline trimming cut 3 bases from V and 3 bases from J; bases unmatched to any gene: 8. CDR3 amino acids: CASSFSLAEIYNEQFF. The CDR3 nucleotides are TGTGCCAGCAGTTTCAGCCTAGCGGAGATCTACAATGAGCAGTTCTTC.

This clonotype was seen at least ten times. V usage is TRBV28 and J usage is TRBJ1-5; 8 nucleotides agree with TRBD1. The CDR3 sequence is 19 residues long. Per the germline V gene, CDR1 is MDHEN and CDR2 is SYDVKM. The V and J ends lost 5 bases and 5 bases, in that order; junction bases with no gene match: 20. The CDR3 loop is CASSPPSLGQGKGYQPQHF. In DNA, the CDR3 is TGTGCCAGCAGTCCACCCTCTCTCGGACAGGGAAAAGGCTATCAGCCCCAGCATTTT.

The V call is TRBV6-5, the J call TRBJ2-5, with a tentative D call TRBD1 (6 bases). Between the trimmed V and J ends, which lost 2 bases and 4 bases, there was a span of 14 bases. Per germline, CDR1 MNHEY and CDR2 SVGAGI. The CDR3 covers 15 residues. CDR3 coding DNA: TGTGCCAGCAGTTACCCCTCCCGAGGGGGAGAGACCCAGTACTTC. Protein: CASSYPSRGGETQYF.

The chain has TRBV28 and TRBJ2-3, with D tentatively TRBD2 (5 bases). CDR3 size: 16 residues. The V and J ends lost 5 bases and 2 bases respectively, with 17 bases between them. CDR1 is MDHEN, CDR2 SYDVKM, per germline. The DNA for the CDR3 is TGTGCCAGCAGTCCGCTTATGAGCGGCCACACAGATACGCAGTATTTT. It yields the protein CASSPLMSGHTDTQYF.

The CDR3 loop reads CASSTDRGTYNEQFF. The CDR3 DNA sequence: TGTGCCAGCAGCACGGACCGTGGCACCTACAATGAGCAGTTCTTC. V gene TRBV7-3 combines with J gene TRBJ2-1; D is ambiguous. CDR1 and CDR2 from the germline V gene are SGHTA and FQGTGA. Trimming removed 5 bases from V and 2 bases from J, with 13 bases in between. This CDR3 has 15 amino acids.

This sequence joins TRBV28 and TRBJ1-5; the D gene is possibly TRBD1 (5 bases). The CDR3 is 17 residues long. The germline V gene has CDR1 MDHEN and CDR2 SYDVKM. V lost 3 bases, J lost 5 bases, and 20 bases lay in between. The CDR3 loop reads CASSFHTGLPRDQPQHF. CDR3 DNA sequence: TGTGCCAGCAGTTTCCACACGGGACTGCCGAGGGATCAGCCCCAGCATTTT.

The table lists this clonotype with a few counts. V is TRBV5-6 and J is TRBJ2-5; 7 bases agree with TRBD1. The CDR3 extends over 16 amino acids. Germline assignment: CDR1 SGHDT and CDR2 YYEEEE. With V trimmed by 4 bases and J by 4 bases, 13 bases remained unmatched. The DNA for the CDR3 is TGTGCCAGCAGCGGAGACAGGGTCCTACCCCGAGAGACCCAGTACTTC. Protein sequence: CASSGDRVLPRETQYF.

In its sample, this clonotype was seen many times. The J gene is TRBJ2-1, the V gene TRBV12-5; 9 bases fit TRBD2. The CDR3 loop spans 14 amino acids. CDR1 and CDR2 from the germline V gene are LGHNT and FRNRAP. Trimming cost V 8 bases and J 3 bases; bases outside gene matches: 5. The DNA for the CDR3 is TGTGCTAGTAGAGCGGGAGGAATCTACAATGAGCAGTTCTTC. Protein sequence: CASRAGGIYNEQFF. The entire variable domain, with the rest obtained from reference TRBV12-5 and TRBJ2-1, is as follows: DARVTQTPRHKVTEMGQEVTMRCQPILGHNTVFWYRQTMMQGLELLAYFRNRAPLDDSGMPKDRFSAEMPDATLATLKIQPSEPRDSAVYFCASRAGGIYNEQFFGPGTRLTVL.

There are a few counts of this clonotype. V and J are TRBV15 and TRBJ2-5; D may be TRBD2 (7 bases). Trimming stripped 6 bases from V and 5 bases from J, with 16 bases between. The CDR3 runs 14 residues. From germline, CDR1 is LNHNV and CDR2 YYDKDF (reference sequence). The CDR3 DNA sequence: TGTGCCACCAGAAGGGGGGGAGCGTTGGAGACCCAGTACTTC. This sequence encodes CATRRGGALETQYF.

This clonotype was detected ten times or more. V gene TRBV29-1 combines with J gene TRBJ2-3; no reliable D call. CDR1 is SQVTM, CDR2 ANQGSEA, per germline. The CDR3 has 13 amino acids. Trimming pared 7 bases from V and 2 bases from J, leaving 13 bases between. The CDR3 loop is CSARQENTDTQYF. The CDR3 coding sequence is TGCAGCGCCCGTCAGGAAAACACAGATACGCAGTATTTT.